Listed below are T cell receptor beta chains from one sample, sequenced in a study of shared clonotypes between healthy human individuals. Profiled with immunoSEQ multiplex PCR; TCRdb holds only in-frame clones, not every one. The sample holds about 1 million clones, 60% to 80% seen once. The sequenced sample was memory CD4+ T cells sorted from blood. The receptors shown here come from a young man in good health. CDR3s include the opening cysteine and the closing phenylalanine or tryptophan. Clone size appears in some rows only: once, few, many, or a class for an expanded clone.

v_gene,abundance,CDR3aa
TRBV12-2,-,CASPLKRGSNTGELFF
TRBV30,few,CAWSATGGTEAFF
TRBV2,-,CASSASGEENTDTQYF
TRBV30,-,CAWSEVGGGETQYF
TRBV18,-,CASSPPYRVGNTEAFF
TRBV20-1,-,CSASPHEQYF
TRBV7-2,-,CASSVTGKHTEAFF
TRBV6-6,-,CASTPSGIADTQYF
TRBV5-3,-,CARSFGLSQGWSYEQYF
TRBV6-4,few,CASSATDRGTEAFF
TRBV9,-,CASSVAPGGLAEKLFF
TRBV7-9,once,CASSSRGGSGTGSYGYTF
TRBV6-6,-,CATSPFERDNEQFF
TRBV2,-,CASRQQVNYGYTF
TRBV25-1,-,CASSEGGASTDTQYF
TRBV25-1,few,CASSAFAGDGYTF
TRBV19,-,CASSISGLSNQPQHF
TRBV5-4,-,CASSLRTPVTDTQYF
TRBV2,-,CASSGRGFTDTQYF
TRBV2,few,CASSEHPGSNQPQHF
TRBV6-6,few,CASSGEAKNIQYF
TRBV5-6,-,CASRHSRDSSYNEQFF
TRBV5-1,-,CASSLVGTSGSYEQYF